Each of the 22 T cell receptor beta chains below was sequenced from the same sample in a study of blood T cell repertoires in COVID-19 (dated by TCRdb to between 2020 and 2021). The library relied on the immunoSEQ multiplex PCR assay. TCRdb's version of the immuneACCESS table is confined to in-frame rearrangements and falls short of the full clone set. An unresolved V gene accounts for under half of the shortfall where checked; the remainder is of unknown origin. The sample has some 340,000 clones on record, around 84% of them singletons. More than 3% of the sample is in the top ten clones. The sequenced sample consisted of peripheral blood. Receptors were obtained from a woman aged 18-29 years with acute or convalescent COVID-19.

V and J are TRBV6-5 and TRBJ1-4; D unresolved. The V gene's germline CDR1 is MNHEY and CDR2 SVGAGI. CDR3 size: 15 residues. V was trimmed by 6 bases and J by 7 bases, leaving 18 bases between them. The CDR3 sequence is CASRLVREGPEKLFF. For the CDR3, the DNA is TGTGCCAGCAGATTGGTGAGGGAAGGCCCTGAAAAACTGTTTTTT.

The DNA of the CDR3 is TGTGCCAGCAGCGCCCGCAGGGCCCCGGAATACGAGCAGTACTTC. It is translated as CASSARRAPEYEQYF. This chain uses TRBV9 with TRBJ2-7; D might be TRBD1 (5 bases). This CDR3 is built from 15 residues. V was pared by 3 bases and J by 4 bases, with 17 bases between. Germline CDR1 reads SGDLS; CDR2 reads YYNGEE.

The chain uses TRBV30 and TRBJ2-2; 7 nucleotides agree with TRBD1. V gave up 7 bases and J gave up 7 bases; unmatched junction bases: 12. Germline CDR1 reads GTSNPN; CDR2 reads SVGIG (reference sequence). This CDR3 region has 14 residues. The DNA for the CDR3 is TGTGCCTTCCCAGGACAGGTCCCCAACGGGGAGCTGTTTTTT. This sequence encodes CAFPGQVPNGELFF.

This clone was counted only a few times. V and J are TRBV4-2 and TRBJ1-1, with D tentatively TRBD1 (6 bases). There are 15 residues in the CDR3. From germline, CDR1 is LGHNA and CDR2 YNFKEQ. The V end lost 3 bases, the J end lost 3 bases, and 14 bases lay between the germline ends. Written as DNA, the CDR3 is TGTGCCAGCAGCCAGTCGAGGGGGAGGGACACTGAAGCTTTCTTT. It yields the protein CASSQSRGRDTEAFF.

The chain uses TRBV10-3 and TRBJ2-1; D remains ambiguous. This CDR3 region has 16 residues. V lost 0 bases to trimming and J lost 4 bases, with 13 bases between them. Germline-derived CDR1 and CDR2 are ENHRY and SYGVKD. CDR3 in DNA: TGTGCCATCAGTGAGTCGGGCAGAAGAGAATACAATGAGCAGTTCTTC. Translation: CAISESGRREYNEQFF.

The V and J genes are TRBV6-5 and TRBJ1-2; 7 bases agree with TRBD1. Germline CDR1 and CDR2: MNHEY and SVGAGI. The CDR3 runs to 13 residues. V shed 5 bases and J 2 bases; nucleotides not matched to a gene: 2. The CDR3: CASSRGQNYGYTF. For the CDR3, the DNA is TGTGCCAGCAGTCGGGGACAGAACTATGGCTACACCTTC.

The genes are TRBV15 and TRBJ2-5; D gene unclear. Trimming left V 0 bases short and J 4 bases short, with 3 bases between. The CDR3 loop spans 12 amino acids. Germline CDR1 LNHNV, CDR2 YYDKDF (reference sequence). CDR3 DNA: TGTGCCACCAGCAGAGATAGAGAGACCCAGTACTTC. It encodes CATSRDRETQYF.

The rearrangement uses TRBV14 and TRBJ2-3, with D uncertain. CDR3 length: 13 amino acids. Trimming cost V 6 bases and J 2 bases, with 9 bases left between them. CDR1 and CDR2 from the germline V gene are SGHDN and FVKESK. The CDR3 DNA sequence: TGTGCCAGCAGTTTGAGACTCACAGATACGCAGTATTTT. Protein sequence: CASSLRLTDTQYF.

This clone has a single count. The J gene is TRBJ1-1, the V gene TRBV2; no clear D gene. Germline CDR1 SNHLY, CDR2 FYNNEI. The V and J ends lost 1 base and 1 base respectively, with 10 bases between them. CDR3 length equals 15 residues. The DNA for the CDR3 is TGTGCCAGCAGTGAAGGAGCGGGCCGGAACACTGAAGCTTTCTTT. The encoded protein is CASSEGAGRNTEAFF.

This clone was observed once. This sequence joins TRBV6-6 and TRBJ1-4; no clear D. CDR1 is MNHNY and CDR2 is SVGAGI in the germline V gene (reference sequence). V lost 7 bases and J 5 bases, leaving 20 bases between the germline ends. The CDR3 is 16 residues long. CDR3 protein: CASTWRVRPLNEKLFF. DNA of the CDR3: TGTGCCAGCACATGGAGGGTCCGCCCTTTAAATGAAAAACTGTTTTTT.

V is TRBV5-1 and J is TRBJ1-1, with a tentative D call TRBD1 (6 bases). Germline CDR1 is SGHRS and CDR2 is YFSETQ. This CDR3 comprises 16 residues. The V end lost 3 bases, the J end lost 1 base, and 16 bases lay between the germline ends. The CDR3 DNA follows: TGCGCCAGCAGCTACGGGTGGGACACAAAGAACACTGAAGCTTTCTTT. Amino acid sequence: CASSYGWDTKNTEAFF.

The chain employs TRBV30 and TRBJ2-7; 9 positions match TRBD2. The CDR3 length is 15 residues. The germline gives CDR1 GTSNPN, CDR2 SVGIG (reference sequence). With V trimmed by 7 bases and J by 3 bases, 13 bases remained unmatched. The CDR3 bases are TGTGCCTCCAGGGGGAGCGGGGGGTCGAACTACGAGCAGTACTTC. Its protein product is CASRGSGGSNYEQYF.

This rearrangement joins TRBV7-3 to TRBJ1-6; maybe TRBD1 (6 bases). This CDR3 region has 15 residues. Trimming shortened V by 5 bases and J by 8 bases, and 16 bases separated the two germline ends. Germline-derived CDR1 and CDR2 are SGHTA and FQGTGA. The CDR3 nucleotides read TGTGCCAGCAGCCCCCGAGGGGGGGTGGATTCACCCCTCCACTTT. It encodes CASSPRGGVDSPLHF.

The gene calls are TRBV20-1 and TRBJ1-1; weak D call: TRBD1 (6 bases). Germline CDR1 DFQATT, CDR2 SNEGSKA (reference sequence). The CDR3 runs 13 residues. V was trimmed by 3 bases and J by 1 base, leaving 9 bases between them. The chain's CDR3 is CSASYRENTEAFF. In DNA form, the CDR3 reads TGCAGTGCTAGTTACAGGGAGAACACTGAAGCTTTCTTT.

This clone is a singleton in its sample. CDR3 sequence reads: CASSPTGSRDEQYF. In DNA, the CDR3 is TGTGCCAGTAGTCCCACAGGGAGTAGGGACGAGCAGTACTTC. The genes are TRBV19 and TRBJ2-7, with D perhaps TRBD1 (6 bases). Trimming took 5 bases from V and 5 from J, leaving 16 bases between them. CDR1 is LNHDA and CDR2 is SQIVND in the germline V gene (reference sequence). This CDR3 has 14 residues.

V gene TRBV5-1 combines with J gene TRBJ1-2; no clear D gene. The V gene's germline CDR1 is SGHRS and CDR2 YFSETQ. V lost 4 bases, J lost 1 base, and 14 bases lay in between. The CDR3 has 15 amino acids. As DNA, the CDR3 is TGCGCCAGCAGCCTACGCGACGGGGATAACTATGGCTACACCTTC. Translating it yields CASSLRDGDNYGYTF. Filled out from reference TRBV5-1 and TRBJ1-2, the complete variable domain reads KAGVTQTPRYLIKTRGQQVTLSCSPISGHRSVSWYQQTPGQGLQFLFEYFSETQRNKGNFPGRFSGRQFSNSRSEMNVSTLELGDSALYLCASSLRDGDNYGYTFGSGTRLTVV.

The chain has TRBV20-1 and TRBJ1-5; TRBD1 might be the D (6 bases). Germline-derived CDR1 and CDR2 are DFQATT and SNEGSKA (reference sequence). V gave up 3 bases and J gave up 8 bases, with 14 bases separating them. The CDR3 is made up of 13 amino acids. Here the CDR3 DNA reads TGCAGTGCTAGTACAGGGAGCCAAAAGCCCCAGCATTTT. This sequence encodes CSASTGSQKPQHF.

This clone has just one count. The rearrangement joins TRBV30 to TRBJ1-5; D is possibly TRBD1 (5 bases). This CDR3 has 16 residues. Between the trimmed V and J ends, which lost 0 bases and 3 bases, there was a span of 15 bases. Germline CDR1 reads GTSNPN; CDR2 reads SVGIG (reference sequence). The chain's CDR3 is CAWSVKQGLNNQPQHF. The CDR3 DNA reads TGTGCCTGGAGTGTAAAGCAGGGCTTAAACAATCAGCCCCAGCATTTT.

The chain recombines TRBV27 with TRBJ2-1, with D unclear. CDR1 and CDR2 from the germline V gene are MNHEY and SMNVEV (reference sequence). The CDR3 runs to 11 residues. Trimming stripped 3 bases from V and 7 bases from J, with 4 bases between. The CDR3, as DNA: TGTGCCAGCAGTTTTTATAATGAGCAGTTCTTC. Its translation is CASSFYNEQFF.

This chain uses TRBV19 with TRBJ1-2; no definite D call. This CDR3 contains 14 residues. V gave up 5 bases and J gave up 4 bases, with 14 bases separating them. Germline V gene data show CDR1 as LNHDA and CDR2 as SQIVND (reference sequence). The CDR3 region has the DNA TGTGCCAGTAGTGACACCTCGCGCCCCTATGGCTACACCTTC. Its protein product is CASSDTSRPYGYTF.

The V call is TRBV19, the J call TRBJ1-3; 7 nucleotides line up with TRBD1. Per the germline V gene, CDR1 is LNHDA and CDR2 is SQIVND (reference sequence). The CDR3 runs to 16 residues. V gave up 8 bases and J gave up 3 bases; unmatched junction bases: 13. CDR3 protein: CASSRGEWTVGNTIYF. CDR3 in DNA: TGTGCCAGTTCCAGGGGGGAATGGACAGTTGGAAACACCATATATTTT.

This chain joins TRBV19 and TRBJ1-2; D possibly corresponds to TRBD1 (6 bases). The V end lost 2 bases, the J end lost 1 base, and 14 bases lay between the germline ends. The CDR3 is made up of 16 amino acids. Germline lookup yields CDR1 LNHDA and CDR2 SQIVND (reference sequence). The CDR3 DNA is TGTGCCAGTAGTATACCCAGGGACACGGTTAACTATGGCTACACCTTC. This gives the protein CASSIPRDTVNYGYTF. Based on the CDR3 plus reference TRBV19 and TRBJ1-2, the full variable domain is DGGITQSPKYLFRKEGQNVTLSCEQNLNHDAMYWYRQDPGQGLRLIYYSQIVNDFQKGDIAEGYSVSREKKESFPLTVTSAQKNPTAFYLCASSIPRDTVNYGYTFGSGTRLTVV.